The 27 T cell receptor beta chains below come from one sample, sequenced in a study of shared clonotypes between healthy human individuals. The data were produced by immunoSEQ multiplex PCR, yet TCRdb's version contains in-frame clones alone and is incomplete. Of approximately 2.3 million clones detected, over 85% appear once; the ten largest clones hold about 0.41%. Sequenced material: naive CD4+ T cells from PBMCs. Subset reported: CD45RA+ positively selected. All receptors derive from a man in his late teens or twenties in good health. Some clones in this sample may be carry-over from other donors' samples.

In nucleotides, the CDR3 is TGCGCCAGCAGCCAAGATTCGGCGGGAGTCACAGATACGCAGTATTTT. Residues: CASSQDSAGVTDTQYF. The rearrangement links TRBV4-3 to TRBJ2-3; 7 nucleotides line up with TRBD2. V lost 0 bases and J lost 2; bases outside the gene matches: 5. Per the germline V gene, CDR1 is LGHNA and CDR2 is YSLEER. The CDR3 runs 16 residues.

The CDR3 loop is CASSPENYGYTF. In DNA form, the CDR3 reads TGTGCCAGCAGCCCGGAGAACTATGGCTACACCTTC. V and J are TRBV9 and TRBJ1-2; D is undetermined. The V end lost 4 bases, the J end lost 2 bases, and 6 bases lay between the germline ends. Germline V gene lookup returns CDR1 SGDLS and CDR2 YYNGEE. The CDR3 sequence is 12 residues long.

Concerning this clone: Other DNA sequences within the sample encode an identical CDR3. The CDR3 sequence is CASRPGQGGTDTQYF. The CDR3, as DNA: TGTGCCAGCAGACCGGGACAGGGAGGGACAGATACGCAGTATTTT. The chain couples TRBV6-5 to TRBJ2-3; TRBD1 matches 9 bases. Per germline, CDR1 MNHEY and CDR2 SVGAGI. V lost 6 bases and J lost 3; bases outside the gene matches: 7. The CDR3 sequence is 15 residues long.

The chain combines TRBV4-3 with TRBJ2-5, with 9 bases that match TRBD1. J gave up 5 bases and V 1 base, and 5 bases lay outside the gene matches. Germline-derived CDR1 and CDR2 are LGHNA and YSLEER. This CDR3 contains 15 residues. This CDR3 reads CASSQGGQGTETQYF. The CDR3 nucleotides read TGCGCCAGCAGCCAAGGGGGACAGGGCACGGAGACCCAGTACTTC.

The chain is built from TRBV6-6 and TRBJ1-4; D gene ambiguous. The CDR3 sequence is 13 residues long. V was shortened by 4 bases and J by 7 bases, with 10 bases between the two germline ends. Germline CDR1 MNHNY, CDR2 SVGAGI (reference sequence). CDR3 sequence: CASSSGMFEKLFF. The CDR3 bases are TGTGCCAGCAGTTCCGGGATGTTTGAAAAACTGTTTTTT.

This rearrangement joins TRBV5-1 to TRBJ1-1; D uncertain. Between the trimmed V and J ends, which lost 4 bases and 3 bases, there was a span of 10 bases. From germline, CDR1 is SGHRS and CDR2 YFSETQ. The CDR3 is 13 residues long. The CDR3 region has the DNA TGCGCCAGCAGCCCTATACCTGACACTGAAGCTTTCTTT. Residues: CASSPIPDTEAFF.

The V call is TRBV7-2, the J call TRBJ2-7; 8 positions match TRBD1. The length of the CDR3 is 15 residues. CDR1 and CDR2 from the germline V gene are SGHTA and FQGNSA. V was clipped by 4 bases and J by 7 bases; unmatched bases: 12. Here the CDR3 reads CASSSLTGGVGEQYF. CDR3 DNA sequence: TGTGCCAGCAGCTCCCTTACAGGGGGAGTTGGAGAGCAGTACTTC.

CDR3 in amino acids: CASSLRIGRMNTEAFF. CDR3 nucleotides: TGTGCCAGCAGCTTGAGGATTGGGCGGATGAACACTGAAGCTTTCTTT. The chain couples TRBV5-6 to TRBJ1-1, with no clear D. Germline CDR1 reads SGHDT; CDR2 reads YYEEEE. This CDR3 is built from 16 residues. Trimming stripped 1 base from V and 0 bases from J, with 13 bases between.

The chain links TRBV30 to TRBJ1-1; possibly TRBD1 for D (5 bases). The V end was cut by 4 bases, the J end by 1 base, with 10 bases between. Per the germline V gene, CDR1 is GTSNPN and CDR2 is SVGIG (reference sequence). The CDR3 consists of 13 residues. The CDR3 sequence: CAWMIGGNTEAFF. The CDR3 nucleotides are TGTGCCTGGATGATCGGGGGGAACACTGAAGCTTTCTTT.

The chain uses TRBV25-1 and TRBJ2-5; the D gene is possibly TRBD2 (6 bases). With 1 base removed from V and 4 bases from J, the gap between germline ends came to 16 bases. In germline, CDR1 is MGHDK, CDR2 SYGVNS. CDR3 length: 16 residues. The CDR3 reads CASSESSTSLRETQYF. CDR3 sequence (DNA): TGTGCCAGCAGTGAATCCTCGACTAGTCTTAGAGAGACCCAGTACTTC.

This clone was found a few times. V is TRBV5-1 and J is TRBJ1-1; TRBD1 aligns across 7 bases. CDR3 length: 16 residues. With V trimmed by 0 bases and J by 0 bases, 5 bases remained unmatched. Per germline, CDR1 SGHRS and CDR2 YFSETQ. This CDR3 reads CASSLVGTALNTEAFF. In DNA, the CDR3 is TGCGCCAGCAGCTTGGTGGGGACAGCTTTGAACACTGAAGCTTTCTTT.

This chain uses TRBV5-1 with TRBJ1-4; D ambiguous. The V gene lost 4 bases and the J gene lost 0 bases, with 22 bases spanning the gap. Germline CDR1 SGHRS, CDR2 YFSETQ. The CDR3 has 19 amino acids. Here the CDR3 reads CASSAGSFSPLSTNEKLFF. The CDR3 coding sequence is TGCGCCAGCAGCGCCGGTTCCTTCTCTCCCTTATCAACTAATGAAAAACTGTTTTTT.

CDR3: CASSLNGETQYF. DNA for the CDR3: TGTGCCAGCAGCTTAAATGGGGAGACCCAGTACTTC. The V call is TRBV7-3, the J call TRBJ2-5; D unresolved. The CDR3 is 12 amino acids. The V gene's germline CDR1 is SGHTA and CDR2 FQGTGA. V lost 1 base and J 5 bases, leaving 5 bases between the germline ends. The full variable domain, completed using reference TRBV7-3 and TRBJ2-5, is GAGVSQTPSNKVTEKGKYVELRCDPISGHTALYWYRQSLGQGPEFLIYFQGTGAADDSGLPNDRFFAVRPEGSVSTLKIQRTERGDSAVYLCASSLNGETQYFGPGTRLLVL.

This CDR3 is CASRKTLGQGSSGNTIYF. The CDR3 coding sequence is TGCGCCAGCAGGAAGACGCTAGGACAGGGCAGCTCTGGAAACACCATATATTTT. The chain combines TRBV4-1 with TRBJ1-3; 8 bases agree with TRBD1. CDR1 is MGHRA and CDR2 is YSYEKL in the germline V gene. The CDR3 has 18 amino acids. The junction had 13 bases not matched to a gene; V was cut back by 6 bases and J by 0 bases.

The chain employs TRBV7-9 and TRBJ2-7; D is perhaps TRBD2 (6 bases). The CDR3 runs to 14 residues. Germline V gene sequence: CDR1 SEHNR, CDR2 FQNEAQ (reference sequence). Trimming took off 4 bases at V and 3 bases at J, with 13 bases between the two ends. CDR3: CASSSGTQFYEQYF. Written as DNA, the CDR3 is TGTGCCAGCAGCTCCGGGACTCAATTCTACGAGCAGTACTTC.

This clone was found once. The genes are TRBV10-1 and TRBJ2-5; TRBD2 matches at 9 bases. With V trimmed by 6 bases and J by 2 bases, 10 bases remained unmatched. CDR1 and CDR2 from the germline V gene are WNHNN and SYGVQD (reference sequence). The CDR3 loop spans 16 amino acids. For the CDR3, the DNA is TGCGCCAGCAGGGGTCCCGGGCTAGCGGGACAAGAGACCCAGTACTTC. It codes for CASRGPGLAGQETQYF.

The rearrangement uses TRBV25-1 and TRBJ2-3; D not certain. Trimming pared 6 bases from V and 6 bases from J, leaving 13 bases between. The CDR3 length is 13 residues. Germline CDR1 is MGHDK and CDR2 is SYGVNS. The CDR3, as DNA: TGTGCCAGCAGCCCCAGTGTGGGGGATACGCAGTATTTT. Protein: CASSPSVGDTQYF.

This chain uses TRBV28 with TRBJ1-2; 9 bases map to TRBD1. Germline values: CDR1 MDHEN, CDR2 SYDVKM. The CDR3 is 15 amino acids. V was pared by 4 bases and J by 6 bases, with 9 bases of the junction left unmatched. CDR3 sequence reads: CASSSHGTGWNGYTF. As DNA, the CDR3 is TGTGCCAGCAGTTCCCACGGGACAGGGTGGAATGGCTACACCTTC.

The CDR3 sequence: CASSQGLAGGLATGELFF. The CDR3 DNA is TGCGCCAGCAGCCAAGGACTAGCGGGAGGGCTGGCCACCGGGGAGCTGTTTTTT. V usage is TRBV4-1 and J usage is TRBJ2-2; 14 bases map to TRBD2. Germline V gives CDR1 MGHRA, CDR2 YSYEKL. Germline trimming cut 1 base from V and 4 bases from J; bases unmatched to any gene: 5. CDR3 length: 18 amino acids.

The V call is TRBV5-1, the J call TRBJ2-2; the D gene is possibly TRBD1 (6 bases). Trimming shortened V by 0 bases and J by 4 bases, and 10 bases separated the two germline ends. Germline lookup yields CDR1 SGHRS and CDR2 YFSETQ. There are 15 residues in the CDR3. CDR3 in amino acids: CASSLGVGGTGELFF. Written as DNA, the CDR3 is TGCGCCAGCAGCTTGGGTGTAGGGGGCACCGGGGAGCTGTTTTTT.

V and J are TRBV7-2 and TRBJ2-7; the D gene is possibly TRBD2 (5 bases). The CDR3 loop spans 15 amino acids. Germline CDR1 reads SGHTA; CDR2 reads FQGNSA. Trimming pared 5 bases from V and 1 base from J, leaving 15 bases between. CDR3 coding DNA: TGTGCCAGCAGCAGCACTAGATCCCAGTCCTACGAGCAGTACTTC. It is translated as CASSSTRSQSYEQYF.

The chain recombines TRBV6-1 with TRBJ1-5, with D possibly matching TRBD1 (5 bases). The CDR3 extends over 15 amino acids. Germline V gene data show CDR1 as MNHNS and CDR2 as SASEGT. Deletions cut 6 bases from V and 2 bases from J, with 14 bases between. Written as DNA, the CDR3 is TGTGCCAGCAGGGTCGGGGGAGCGGGCAATCAGCCCCAGCATTTT. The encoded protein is CASRVGGAGNQPQHF.

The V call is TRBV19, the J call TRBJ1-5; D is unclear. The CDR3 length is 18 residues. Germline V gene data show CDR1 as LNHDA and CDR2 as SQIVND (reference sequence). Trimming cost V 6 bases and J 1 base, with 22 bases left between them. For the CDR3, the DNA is TGTGCCAGTAGAGGTCCTGAAACAGACACCAAGAGCAATCAGCCCCAGCATTTT. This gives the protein CASRGPETDTKSNQPQHF.

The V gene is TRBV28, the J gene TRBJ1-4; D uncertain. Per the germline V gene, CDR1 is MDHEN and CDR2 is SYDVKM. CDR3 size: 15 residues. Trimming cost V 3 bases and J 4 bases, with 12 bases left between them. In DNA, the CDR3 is TGTGCCAGCAGTTTTGTATCCAGCAATAATGAAAAACTGTTTTTT. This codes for CASSFVSSNNEKLFF. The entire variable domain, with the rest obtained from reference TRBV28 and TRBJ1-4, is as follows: DVKVTQSSRYLVKRTGEKVFLECVQDMDHENMFWYRQDPGLGLRLIYFSYDVKMKEKGDIPEGYSVSREKKERFSLILESASTNQTSMYLCASSFVSSNNEKLFFGSGTQLSVL.

The CDR3: CASGYPGQGVTEAFF. In nucleotides, the CDR3 is TGTGCCAGCGGATACCCGGGACAGGGGGTCACTGAAGCTTTCTTT. The J gene is TRBJ1-1, the V gene TRBV19, with 11 bases that match TRBD1. This CDR3 is built from 15 residues. The V gene's germline CDR1 is LNHDA and CDR2 SQIVND (reference sequence). After removal of 9 bases from V and 4 bases from J, the junction contained 10 bases not matched to a gene. Looking up the rest from reference TRBV19 and TRBJ1-1 gives the full variable domain: DGGITQSPKYLFRKEGQNVTLSCEQNLNHDAMYWYRQDPGQGLRLIYYSQIVNDFQKGDIAEGYSVSREKKESFPLTVTSAQKNPTAFYLCASGYPGQGVTEAFFGQGTRLTVV.

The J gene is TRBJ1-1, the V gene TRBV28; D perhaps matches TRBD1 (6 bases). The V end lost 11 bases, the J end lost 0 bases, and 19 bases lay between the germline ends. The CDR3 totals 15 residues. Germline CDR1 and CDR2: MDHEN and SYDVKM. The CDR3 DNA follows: TGTGCCTCGTGTCGAGGGGGTTGGATGAACACTGAAGCTTTCTTT. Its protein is CASCRGGWMNTEAFF.

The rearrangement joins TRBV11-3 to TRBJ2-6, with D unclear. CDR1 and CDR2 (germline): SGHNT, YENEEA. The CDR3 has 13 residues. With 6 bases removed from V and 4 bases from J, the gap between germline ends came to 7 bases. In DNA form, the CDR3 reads TGTGCCAGCAGGGCCTCCGGGGCCAACGTCCTGACTTTC. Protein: CASRASGANVLTF.